The 4 T cell receptor beta chains below come from one sample, sequenced in a study of cytomegalovirus exposure and HLA in healthy donors. 60 Vbeta and 13 Jbeta primers were used in PCR. Repertoires were generated with immunoSEQ multiplex PCR, while TCRdb's copy carries only in-frame clones and drops some. The sample contains fewer than 120,000 clones, over 60% of which appear only once. What was sequenced was PBMCs. The receptor set was obtained from a woman aged 55-75 years in good health and CMV-seropositive.

In the case of this clone: At the DNA level, this CDR3 is encoded by other sequences in the same sample as well. The chain has TRBV27 and TRBJ1-1; maybe TRBD1 (6 bases). The V gene lost 2 bases and the J gene lost 5 bases, with 9 bases spanning the gap. The CDR3 runs to 13 residues. Germline values: CDR1 MNHEY, CDR2 SMNVEV (reference sequence). The CDR3 sequence: CASSLRRGTEAFF. For the CDR3, the DNA is TGTGCCAGCAGTTTACGCAGGGGAACTGAAGCTTTCTTT.

This clone has just one count. The chain employs TRBV9 and TRBJ1-1; maybe TRBD1 (6 bases). CDR3 length: 14 amino acids. Trimming took 0 bases from V and 5 from J, leaving 11 bases between them. Per germline, CDR1 SGDLS and CDR2 YYNGEE. The CDR3 DNA sequence: TGTGCCAGCAGCGTAGCCGGGGGGCTTACTGAAGCTTTCTTT. Translated, it gives CASSVAGGLTEAFF.

CDR3 in amino acids: CASSRYRQGEDVRAFF. The CDR3 bases are TGTGCCAGCAGCAGATACCGACAGGGGGAAGATGTTCGAGCTTTCTTT. This chain uses TRBV11-2 with TRBJ1-1, with 9 bases aligning to TRBD1. V shed 5 bases and J 10 bases; nucleotides not matched to a gene: 17. The CDR3 consists of 16 residues. Germline-derived CDR1 and CDR2 are SGHAT and FQNNGV.

The chain recombines TRBV7-3 with TRBJ2-7; possibly TRBD2 for D (5 bases). The length of the CDR3 is 14 residues. Trimming stripped 3 bases from V and 6 bases from J, with 15 bases between. Germline V CDR1 and CDR2: SGHTA, FQGTGA. In DNA, the CDR3 is TGTGCCAGCAGCTTGTCGAAAGGGAGCGGCGAGCAGTACTTC. Protein product: CASSLSKGSGEQYF.